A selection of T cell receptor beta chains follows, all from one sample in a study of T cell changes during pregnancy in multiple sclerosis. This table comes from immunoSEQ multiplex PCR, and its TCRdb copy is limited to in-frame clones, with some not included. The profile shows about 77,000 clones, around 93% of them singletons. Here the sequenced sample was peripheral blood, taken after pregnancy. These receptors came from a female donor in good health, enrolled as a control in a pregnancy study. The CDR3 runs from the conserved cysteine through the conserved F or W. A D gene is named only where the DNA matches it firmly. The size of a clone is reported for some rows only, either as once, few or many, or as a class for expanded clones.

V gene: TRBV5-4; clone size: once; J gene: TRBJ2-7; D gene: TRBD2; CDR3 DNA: TGTGCCAGCAGCTTGGCTGCTGGCGGGAGCGATTACGAGCAGTACTTC; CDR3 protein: CASSLAAGGSDYEQYF
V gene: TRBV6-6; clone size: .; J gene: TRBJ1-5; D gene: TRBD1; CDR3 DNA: TGTGCCAGCACCTACTGGACGGGACAGGGCAATCAGCCCCAGCATTTT; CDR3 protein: CASTYWTGQGNQPQHF
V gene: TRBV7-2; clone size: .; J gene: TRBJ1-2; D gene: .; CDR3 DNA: TGTGCCAGCAGCTTAGGCGGGACCTTCTATGGCTACACCTTC; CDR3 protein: CASSLGGTFYGYTF
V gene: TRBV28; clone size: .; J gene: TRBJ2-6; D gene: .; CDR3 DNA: TGTGCCAGCAGTTTATTACATTACTCTGGGGCCAACGTCCTGACTTTC; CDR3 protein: CASSLLHYSGANVLTF
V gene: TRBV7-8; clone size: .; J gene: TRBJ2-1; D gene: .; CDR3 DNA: TGTGCCGGGGCGGGGCGGCTGAGGAATGAGCAGTTCTTC; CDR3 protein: CAGAGRLRNEQFF
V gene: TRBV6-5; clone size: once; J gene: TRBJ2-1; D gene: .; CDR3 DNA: TGTGCCACTGCTATGGGAGCCTACAATGAGCAGTTCTTC; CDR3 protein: CATAMGAYNEQFF
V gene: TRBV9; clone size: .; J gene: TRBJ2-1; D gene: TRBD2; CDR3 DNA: TGTGCCAGCAGCGTAGATACGGGACTAGCCAATGAGCAGTTCTTC; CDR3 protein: CASSVDTGLANEQFF
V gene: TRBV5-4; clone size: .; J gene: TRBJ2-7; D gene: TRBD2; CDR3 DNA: TGTGCCAGCAGCTTATCCGTAGCGGGAGGGCCGGGCCACGAGCAGTACTTC; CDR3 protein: CASSLSVAGGPGHEQYF
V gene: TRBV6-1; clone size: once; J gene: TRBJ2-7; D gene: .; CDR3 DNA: TGTGCCAGCTTGCAATTGGGGGCAGGGGTTGGCGAGCAGTACTTC; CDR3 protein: CASLQLGAGVGEQYF
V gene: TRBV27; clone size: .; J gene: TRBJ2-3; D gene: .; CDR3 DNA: TGTGCCAGCAGTTCCCTCCGAACGGACAGATCTAGCACAGATACGCAGTATTTT; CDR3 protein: CASSSLRTDRSSTDTQYF
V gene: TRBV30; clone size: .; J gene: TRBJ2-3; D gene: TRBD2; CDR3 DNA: TGTGCCTGGAGTGGGCGCTTGTTTAATAGCGGGAGGGCCGGTGATACGCAGTATTTT; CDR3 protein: CAWSGRLFNSGRAGDTQYF
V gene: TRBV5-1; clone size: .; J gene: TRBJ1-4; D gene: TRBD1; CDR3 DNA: TGCGCCAGCAGCGGGGACAGGGGGCTAGGGGAAAAACTGTTTTTT; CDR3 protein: CASSGDRGLGEKLFF
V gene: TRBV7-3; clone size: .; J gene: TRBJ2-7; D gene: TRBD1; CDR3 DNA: TGTGCCAGCAGCCGGGACAGGGGAGATGAGCAGTACTTC; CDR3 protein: CASSRDRGDEQYF
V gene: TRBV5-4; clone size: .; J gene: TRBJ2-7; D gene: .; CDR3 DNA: TGTGCCAGCAAAACCGGGGAATACTACGAGCAGTACTTC; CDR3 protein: CASKTGEYYEQYF
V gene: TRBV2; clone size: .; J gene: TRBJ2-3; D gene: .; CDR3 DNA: TGTGCCAGCCCCTATGGTAGCACAGATACGCAGTATTTT; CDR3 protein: CASPYGSTDTQYF
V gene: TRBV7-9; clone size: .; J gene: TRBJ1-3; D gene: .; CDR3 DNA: TGTGCCAGCAGCCTATGGCCAGGGTCCTCTGGAAACACCATATATTTT; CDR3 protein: CASSLWPGSSGNTIYF
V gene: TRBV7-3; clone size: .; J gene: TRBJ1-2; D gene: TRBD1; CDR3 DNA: TGTGCCAGCAGCACTACAGGGGGCGCCTACACCTTC; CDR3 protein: CASSTTGGAYTF
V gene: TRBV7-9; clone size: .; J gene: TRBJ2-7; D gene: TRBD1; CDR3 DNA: TGTGCCAGCGGGACAGGGAACTACGAGCAGTACTTC; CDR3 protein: CASGTGNYEQYF
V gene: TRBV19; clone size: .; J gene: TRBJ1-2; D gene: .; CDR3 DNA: TGTGCCAGTAGTATAGTACAGGGCGATGGCTACACCTTC; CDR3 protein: CASSIVQGDGYTF
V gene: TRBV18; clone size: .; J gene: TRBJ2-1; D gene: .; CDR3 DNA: TGTGCCAGCTCCCGTGGTGATCGACACGGCAGGAATGAGCAGTTCTTC; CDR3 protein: CASSRGDRHGRNEQFF
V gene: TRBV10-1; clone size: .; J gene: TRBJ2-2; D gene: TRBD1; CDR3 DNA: TGCGCCAGCAGCTCCGGGACAGGGCCCGGGGAGCTGTTTTTT; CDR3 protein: CASSSGTGPGELFF
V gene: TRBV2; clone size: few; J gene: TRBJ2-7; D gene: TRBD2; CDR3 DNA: TGTGCCAGCATTATGGGACTAGCGGGGAAGAAGTCCTACGAGCAGTACTTC; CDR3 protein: CASIMGLAGKKSYEQYF
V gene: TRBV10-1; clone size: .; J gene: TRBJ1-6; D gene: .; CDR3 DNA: TGCGCCAGCAGTGAGTCCAGGGATAACAATTCACCCCTCCACTTT; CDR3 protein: CASSESRDNNSPLHF
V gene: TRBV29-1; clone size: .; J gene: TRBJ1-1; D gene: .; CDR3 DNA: TGCAGCGTGGCGGCCCAAGGGGGAACTGAAGCTTTCTTT; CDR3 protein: CSVAAQGGTEAFF
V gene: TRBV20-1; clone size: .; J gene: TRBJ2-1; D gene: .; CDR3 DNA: TGCAGTGCACTAGACTACAATGAGCAGTTCTTC; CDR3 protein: CSALDYNEQFF
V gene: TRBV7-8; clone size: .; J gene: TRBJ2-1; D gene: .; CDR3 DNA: TGTGCCAGCAGTCTCCAAGGGGCCTACAATGAGCAGTTCTTC; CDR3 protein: CASSLQGAYNEQFF
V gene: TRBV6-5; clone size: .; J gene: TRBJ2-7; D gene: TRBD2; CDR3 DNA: TGTGCCAGCAGTTATGGCCTAGCGGCGGGGAACGAGCAGTACTTC; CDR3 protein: CASSYGLAAGNEQYF
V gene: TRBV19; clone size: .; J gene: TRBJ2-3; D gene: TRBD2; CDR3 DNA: TGTGCCAGTAAGACTAGCGGGACCTCGGTAGATACGCAGTATTTT; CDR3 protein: CASKTSGTSVDTQYF
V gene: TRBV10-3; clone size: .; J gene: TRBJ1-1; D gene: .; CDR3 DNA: TGTGCCATCCAAGCAGGTGGGCTGTCTATGAACACTGAAGCTTTCTTT; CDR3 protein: CAIQAGGLSMNTEAFF
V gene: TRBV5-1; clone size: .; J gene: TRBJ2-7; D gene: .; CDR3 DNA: TGCGCCAGCAGCTTGACAGGGCCAGGGAGAGAGCAGTACTTC; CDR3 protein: CASSLTGPGREQYF